The next 29 T cell receptor beta chains were all read from a single sample in a study of spatial heterogeneity in lung cancer. Using its own MiXCR run on the 5' RACE reads, TCRdb lists one record per CDR3 protein. The top ten hold roughly 25% of the sample, which has 6,500 to 8,500 distinct CDR3 sequences, about 9.6% seen once. As for time point: sample taken at primary tumor resection. This specimen was normal lung tissue next to the tumor, taken at surgery. The origin of the receptors is a male donor with early-stage non-small cell lung cancer.

The table lists this clonotype with many counts. The chain combines TRBV3-1 with TRBJ1-2, with D possibly being TRBD1 (5 bases). V lost 1 base, J lost 4 bases, and 13 bases lay in between. Germline V gives CDR1 LGHDT, CDR2 YNNKEL (reference sequence). The CDR3 sequence is 15 residues long. CDR3 coding DNA: TGTGCCAGCAGCCAAGGGGGGTATCGTGGCTATGGCTACACCTTC. Residues: CASSQGGYRGYGYTF.

This clonotype has a count of ten or more. Here the CDR3 DNA reads TGTGCCACCCCGGGAGGTAGCGGTAACAATGAGCAGTTCTTC. It encodes CATPGGSGNNEQFF. The chain carries TRBV6-1 and TRBJ2-1, with 7 positions matching TRBD2. This CDR3 is 14 amino acids long. Germline V gene sequence: CDR1 MNHNS, CDR2 SASEGT. Germline trimming cut 10 bases from V and 5 bases from J; bases unmatched to any gene: 11.

This clonotype was seen at least ten times. The V gene is TRBV7-3, the J gene TRBJ2-1; tentatively, D is TRBD2 (5 bases). Germline lookup yields CDR1 SGHTA and CDR2 FQGTGA. CDR3 length: 14 amino acids. Between the trimmed V and J ends, which lost 5 bases and 8 bases, there was a span of 16 bases. CDR3 in DNA: TGTGCCAGCAGCCTAGGAGGCCGCAATTATGAGCAGTTCTTC. This codes for CASSLGGRNYEQFF.

This clonotype came up many times. This rearrangement joins TRBV11-2 to TRBJ2-1; 9 nucleotides align to TRBD2. The V segment lost 1 base and the J segment 8 bases; nucleotides outside the gene matches: 3. CDR1 is SGHAT and CDR2 is FQNNGV in the germline V gene. CDR3 length: 14 residues. In DNA form, the CDR3 reads TGTGCCAGCAGCTTAGTCCTAGCGGGATATGAGCAGTTCTTC. It yields the protein CASSLVLAGYEQFF.

This clonotype was seen ten or more times. The chain has TRBV7-8 and TRBJ2-1, with TRBD2 matching over 15 bases. V lost 5 bases, J lost 0 bases, and 8 bases stayed unmatched. This CDR3 contains 19 residues. CDR1 is SGHVS and CDR2 is FQNEAQ in the germline V gene. The CDR3 region is CASSLPGTSGGISYNEQFF. The CDR3 region has the DNA TGTGCCAGCAGCCTTCCCGGGACTAGCGGGGGGATCTCCTACAATGAGCAGTTCTTC.

Ten or more counts support this clonotype. The chain joins TRBV28 to TRBJ1-4, with D tentatively TRBD1 (6 bases). The CDR3 extends over 16 amino acids. In germline, CDR1 is MDHEN, CDR2 SYDVKM. V was pared by 3 bases and J by 4 bases, with 15 bases between. The CDR3 spells CASSFARGPLNEKLFF. The CDR3 DNA sequence: TGTGCCAGCAGTTTTGCCCGGGGGCCTCTTAATGAAAAACTGTTTTTT.

This clonotype came up many times. The chain has TRBV14 and TRBJ1-1, with no clear D. The V end lost 5 bases, the J end lost 4 bases, and 17 bases lay between the germline ends. This CDR3 spans 15 amino acids. Germline V gives CDR1 SGHDN, CDR2 FVKESK. The CDR3, as DNA: TGTGCCAGCAGCGCTTACAGTTGGTTGTTCACTGAAGCTTTCTTT. This sequence encodes CASSAYSWLFTEAFF.

Many counts were recorded for this clonotype. The chain couples TRBV7-9 to TRBJ2-7; D unresolved. Germline V gives CDR1 SEHNR, CDR2 FQNEAQ (reference sequence). V lost 3 bases and J lost 5, with 8 bases in between. This CDR3 contains 12 residues. CDR3 amino acids: CASSLTRHEQYF. DNA for the CDR3: TGTGCCAGCAGCTTGACCCGACACGAGCAGTACTTC. The complete variable domain, with remaining parts taken from reference TRBV7-9 and TRBJ2-7, reads DTGVSQNPRHKITKRGQNVTFRCDPISEHNRLYWYRQTLGQGPEFLTYFQNEAQLEKSRLLSDRFSAERPKGSFSTLEIQRTEQGDSAMYLCASSLTRHEQYFGPGTRLTVT.

This clonotype was seen at least ten times. The CDR3 DNA reads as TGTGCCAGCTCACCCTCGGGACAGGGGAGGGAGCAGTACTTC. Translating gives CASSPSGQGREQYF. This chain joins TRBV18 and TRBJ2-7; TRBD1 matches 10 bases. J gave up 7 bases and V 3 bases, and 6 bases lay outside the gene matches. The CDR3 loop spans 14 amino acids. Germline assignment: CDR1 KGHSH and CDR2 LQKENI.

The gene calls are TRBV7-9 and TRBJ2-5; D ambiguous. Germline values: CDR1 SEHNR, CDR2 FQNEAQ (reference sequence). The V end lost 5 bases, the J end lost 4 bases, and 11 bases lay between the germline ends. CDR3 size: 13 residues. The CDR3 DNA reads as TGTGCCAGCAGCGGCTCAACGGGAGAGACCCAGTACTTC. Translating it yields CASSGSTGETQYF.

The chain couples TRBV6-1 to TRBJ2-5; maybe TRBD1 (5 bases). The CDR3 totals 12 residues. Germline V gene sequence: CDR1 MNHNS, CDR2 SASEGT. Deletions cut 1 base from V and 5 bases from J, with 5 bases between. The CDR3 is CASSEEGETQYF. DNA for the CDR3: TGTGCCAGCAGTGAAGAGGGGGAGACCCAGTACTTC.

At least ten counts were recorded for this clonotype. V and J are TRBV19 and TRBJ1-4, with D unresolved. V lost 0 bases, J lost 7 bases, and 3 bases lay in between. The CDR3 has 12 amino acids. Germline lookup yields CDR1 LNHDA and CDR2 SQIVND (reference sequence). The CDR3: CASSIDAEKLFF. CDR3 DNA: TGTGCCAGTAGTATAGACGCTGAAAAACTGTTTTTT.

In its sample, this clonotype is medium-sized. CDR3 loop: CASSMSGTAHGKLFF. The CDR3 DNA reads as TGTGCCAGCAGTATGAGCGGGACTGCGCATGGAAAACTGTTTTTT. The chain combines TRBV27 with TRBJ1-4; D is possibly TRBD1 (5 bases). This CDR3 has 15 amino acids. The germline gives CDR1 MNHEY, CDR2 SMNVEV (reference sequence). Trimming took 5 bases from V and 10 from J, leaving 20 bases between them.

This clonotype ranks as medium-sized. The J gene is TRBJ2-1, the V gene TRBV2; TRBD1 aligns across 9 bases. V dropped 5 bases and J dropped 2; count of bases not matched to a gene: 16. This CDR3 is built from 19 residues. Germline lookup yields CDR1 SNHLY and CDR2 FYNNEI. The CDR3 here is CASSPGTGRINPPYNEQFF. In DNA, the CDR3 is TGTGCCAGCAGTCCCGGGACAGGGAGGATAAACCCTCCCTACAATGAGCAGTTCTTC.

This clonotype was detected many times. The V and J genes are TRBV28 and TRBJ2-7; possible D gene TRBD2, 6 bases. V lost 8 bases to trimming and J lost 5 bases, with 19 bases between them. Looked up from germline, CDR1 is MDHEN and CDR2 is SYDVKM. The CDR3 is 14 residues long. Here the CDR3 DNA reads TGTGCCAGCGGGAAAGGAGGCGGGACCCACGAGCAGTACTTC. Translated, it gives CASGKGGGTHEQYF.

This clonotype was picked up many times. The rearrangement uses TRBV2 and TRBJ2-1, with D uncertain. Germline assignment: CDR1 SNHLY and CDR2 FYNNEI. Trimming removed 2 bases at V and 6 bases at J, with 5 bases between. This CDR3 spans 12 amino acids. This chain's CDR3 is CASSEFTNEQFF. CDR3 bases: TGTGCCAGCAGTGAATTCACCAATGAGCAGTTCTTC.

At least ten counts were recorded for this clonotype. The chain couples TRBV12-3 or TRBV12-4 to TRBJ2-5, with no clear D. Trimming shortened V by 2 bases and J by 1 base, and 8 bases separated the two germline ends. The CDR3 loop spans 14 amino acids. CDR3 residues: CASSLPDTQETQYF. CDR3 DNA: TGTGCCAGCAGTTTACCTGATACCCAAGAGACCCAGTACTTC.

At least ten counts were recorded for this clonotype. V usage is TRBV10-3 and J usage is TRBJ2-5, with TRBD2 identical over 11 bases. The ends lost 3 bases at V and 3 bases at J; junction bases unmatched: 3. CDR3 size: 15 residues. CDR1 and CDR2 from the germline V gene are ENHRY and SYGVKD. This CDR3 reads CAISEATSGEETQYF. CDR3 DNA: TGTGCCATCAGTGAAGCGACTAGCGGGGAAGAGACCCAGTACTTC.

This clonotype was picked up many times. The V and J genes are TRBV12-3 or TRBV12-4 and TRBJ1-2; 8 bases are shared with TRBD1. This CDR3 has 14 amino acids. V shed 4 bases, J shed 4 bases, and the junction held 5 bases outside the gene matches. The CDR3 sequence is CASSSGQGSYGYTF. The CDR3 DNA reads as TGTGCCAGCAGTTCTGGACAGGGCAGCTATGGCTACACCTTC.

Relative to its sample, this clonotype is medium-sized. The rearrangement joins TRBV18 to TRBJ1-1, with 7 bases matching TRBD1. The CDR3 extends over 16 amino acids. V lost 3 bases, J lost 10 bases, and 17 bases stayed unmatched. Germline V gene sequence: CDR1 KGHSH, CDR2 LQKENI. CDR3 in amino acids: CASSPRSVKGGEGAFF. The CDR3 DNA sequence: TGTGCCAGCTCACCTCGCTCAGTGAAAGGGGGCGAAGGAGCTTTCTTT.

V usage is TRBV5-1 and J usage is TRBJ1-1; the D gene is possibly TRBD1 (6 bases). CDR3 length equals 16 residues. V was clipped by 2 bases and J by 0 bases, with 14 bases between them. Germline CDR1 is SGHRS and CDR2 is YFSETQ. CDR3 sequence reads: CASSLSQGIMNTEAFF. Here the CDR3 DNA reads TGCGCCAGCAGCTTATCGCAGGGGATAATGAACACTGAAGCTTTCTTT. Supplemented by reference TRBV5-1 and TRBJ1-1, the full variable domain reads KAGVTQTPRYLIKTRGQQVTLSCSPISGHRSVSWYQQTPGQGLQFLFEYFSETQRNKGNFPGRFSGRQFSNSRSEMNVSTLELGDSALYLCASSLSQGIMNTEAFFGQGTRLTVV.

This clonotype was counted many times. The rearrangement uses TRBV7-9 and TRBJ2-6; 8 positions match TRBD1. The length of the CDR3 is 16 residues. V trimming: 7 bases; J trimming: 2 bases; junction bases outside the gene matches: 7. Germline CDR1 SEHNR, CDR2 FQNEAQ (reference sequence). CDR3 sequence (DNA): TGTGCCAGCACCGGACAGGGTCTAACTGGGGCCAACGTCCTGACTTTC. It translates to CASTGQGLTGANVLTF.

This clonotype was counted at least ten times. V usage is TRBV19 and J usage is TRBJ1-5; D is undetermined. Germline CDR1 is LNHDA and CDR2 is SQIVND (reference sequence). V dropped 2 bases and J dropped 6 bases, with 8 bases sitting between them. The CDR3 sequence is 13 residues long. CDR3 protein: CASSIWGPQPQHF. The CDR3 coding sequence is TGTGCCAGTAGTATATGGGGTCCTCAGCCCCAGCATTTT.

This clonotype has at least ten counts. The chain couples TRBV20-1 to TRBJ2-3; TRBD2 matches at 8 bases. Germline loops: CDR1 DFQATT, CDR2 SNEGSKA (reference sequence). The CDR3 is made up of 16 amino acids. After removal of 0 bases from V and 10 bases from J, the junction contained 15 bases not matched to a gene. CDR3 DNA: TGCAGTGCTAGAGATGCCACTCGCGGGAGGACAAACCCGCAGTATTTT. Translated, it gives CSARDATRGRTNPQYF.

This clonotype rates as medium-sized (0.01 to 0.1%). The V call is TRBV7-6, the J call TRBJ2-3; D unresolved. Between the trimmed V and J ends, which lost 1 base and 2 bases, there was a span of 7 bases. Germline V lookup: CDR1 SGHVS, CDR2 FNYEAQ. This CDR3 contains 14 residues. The CDR3 DNA sequence: TGTGCCAGCAGCTTAGAACGGTCCACAGATACGCAGTATTTT. Translated: CASSLERSTDTQYF.

A note on this clonotype: Since the CDR3 does not end with the conserved phenylalanine or tryptophan, this likely comes from a read error. The J gene is TRBJ1-3, the V gene TRBV7-6, with 7 bases that match TRBD1. Germline V lookup: CDR1 SGHVS, CDR2 FNYEAQ. This CDR3 is 16 amino acids long. The CDR3 sequence is CASRLEGAGRGNTIYS. CDR3 DNA sequence: TGTGCCAGCCGCTTAGAGGGGGCAGGACGGGGAAACACCATATATTCT.

This clonotype showed up many times. The chain combines TRBV4-2 with TRBJ2-3, with D possibly called TRBD1 or TRBD2 (5 bases each). Germline CDR1 is LGHNA and CDR2 is YNFKEQ. The ends were cut back, 3 bases at V and 0 bases at J, with 7 bases in the middle. This CDR3 has 14 residues. CDR3 residues: CASSQGVSTDTQYF. CDR3 coding DNA: TGTGCCAGCAGCCAGGGGGTTAGCACAGATACGCAGTATTTT.

This clonotype was picked up many times. The chain couples TRBV12-3 or TRBV12-4 to TRBJ2-3; 10 nucleotides align to TRBD2. The CDR3 totals 16 residues. With 5 bases clipped from V and 5 bases from J, the junction kept 10 bases outside the gene matches. The CDR3 loop reads CASSPRGSGGLDTQYF. The CDR3 nucleotides read TGTGCCAGCAGTCCTCGGGGTAGCGGGGGGTTAGATACGCAGTATTTT.

Sample share makes this clonotype medium-sized. The rearrangement links TRBV20-1 to TRBJ1-1, with D possibly TRBD1 on 6 matching bases. This CDR3 spans 14 amino acids. The germline CDR1 and CDR2 sequences are DFQATT and SNEGSKA (reference sequence). V was shortened by 4 bases and J by 4 bases, with 16 bases between the two germline ends. The chain's CDR3 is CSAILGRGATEAFF. CDR3 DNA: TGCAGTGCTATCCTTGGACGGGGGGCCACTGAAGCTTTCTTT.